This is a list of T cell receptor beta chains from one sample in a study of blood T cell repertoires in COVID-19. The assay was immunoSEQ multiplex PCR, and TCRdb's table has in-frame clones only and misses some. The sample lists hundreds of thousands of clones; about nine tenths were seen once. Sequenced: peripheral blood. These receptors all come from a man between 60 and 70 years old who had recovered from COVID-19. CDR3s include the opening cysteine and the closing phenylalanine or tryptophan. Each record gives: D gene, V gene, clone size, J gene, CDR3 length, CDR3 protein, CDR3 DNA. The D gene is left open where the match is weak. A row's size may be missing; if present it is once, few, many or a size class.

D: NA; V: TRBV6-5; size: NA; J: TRBJ2-3; length: 14; CDR3: CASGQRSGTDTQYF; DNA: TGTGCCAGCGGGCAAAGGTCGGGCACAGATACGCAGTATTTT
D: TRBD1; V: TRBV6-5; size: NA; J: TRBJ2-7; length: 15; CDR3: CASSFRTGGRSEQYF; DNA: TGTGCCAGCAGTTTTCGGACAGGGGGCCGGAGCGAGCAGTACTTC
D: NA; V: TRBV3-1/TRBV3-2; size: NA; J: TRBJ2-3; length: 15; CDR3: CASQGHLEVTDTQYF; DNA: TGTGCCAGCCAGGGACACCTCGAGGTCACAGATACGCAGTATTTT
D: NA; V: TRBV7-9; size: NA; J: TRBJ1-1; length: 17; CDR3: CASSHPREGFLGTEAFF; DNA: TGTGCCAGCAGCCACCCGCGGGAGGGTTTTCTTGGCACTGAAGCTTTCTTT
D: NA; V: TRBV11-2; size: NA; J: TRBJ2-7; length: 12; CDR3: CASSSDSHEQYF; DNA: TGTGCCAGCAGCAGCGATTCCCACGAGCAGTACTTC
D: TRBD2; V: TRBV19; size: NA; J: TRBJ2-3; length: 16; CDR3: CASNSLAGGGTDTQYF; DNA: TGTGCCAGTAACTCACTAGCGGGAGGAGGCACAGATACGCAGTATTTT
D: TRBD2; V: TRBV27; size: few; J: TRBJ2-1; length: 20; CDR3: CASSPLTGGVSGGGYNEQFF; DNA: TGTGCCAGCAGTCCATTGACTGGGGGTGTATCGGGAGGGGGTTACAATGAGCAGTTCTTC
D: NA; V: TRBV19; size: NA; J: TRBJ2-3; length: 15; CDR3: CASSGGEASTDTQYF; DNA: TGTGCCAGTTCCGGGGGAGAGGCTAGCACAGATACGCAGTATTTT
D: TRBD2; V: TRBV11-3; size: NA; J: TRBJ2-3; length: 16; CDR3: CASSLRTSEGTDTQYF; DNA: TGTGCCAGCAGCCTTCGGACTAGCGAGGGCACAGATACGCAGTATTTT
D: NA; V: TRBV28; size: NA; J: TRBJ1-1; length: 14; CDR3: CASSLGGPNTEAFF; DNA: TGTGCCAGCAGTTTGGGGGGGCCGAACACTGAAGCTTTCTTT
D: NA; V: TRBV30; size: NA; J: TRBJ1-1; length: 13; CDR3: CAWSVLEATEAFF; DNA: TGTGCCTGGAGTGTACTTGAAGCCACTGAAGCTTTCTTT
D: NA; V: TRBV3-1/TRBV3-2; size: NA; J: TRBJ2-1; length: 15; CDR3: CASSPFPAAYNEQFF; DNA: TGTGCCAGCAGCCCTTTCCCAGCGGCCTACAATGAGCAGTTCTTC
D: NA; V: TRBV7-2; size: once; J: TRBJ2-3; length: 14; CDR3: CASSSRRGRDTQYF; DNA: TGTGCCAGCAGCTCCAGGAGAGGGCGGGATACGCAGTATTTT
D: NA; V: TRBV7-2; size: NA; J: TRBJ1-5; length: 16; CDR3: CASSLAGVAGNQPQHF; DNA: TGTGCCAGCAGCTTAGCGGGAGTCGCCGGCAATCAGCCCCAGCATTTT
D: TRBD1; V: TRBV6-5; size: few; J: TRBJ1-2; length: 16; CDR3: CASSYSGTGLSYGYTF; DNA: TGTGCCAGCAGTTACTCGGGGACAGGGTTGAGCTATGGCTACACCTTC
D: TRBD1; V: TRBV7-4; size: NA; J: TRBJ2-5; length: 14; CDR3: CASSSGTGKGTQYF; DNA: TGTGCCAGCAGCTCCGGGACAGGGAAAGGGACCCAGTACTTC
D: NA; V: TRBV6-5; size: NA; J: TRBJ2-2; length: 15; CDR3: CASSSPGLSTGELFF; DNA: TGTGCCAGCAGTTCGCCGGGACTCTCCACCGGGGAGCTGTTTTTT
D: NA; V: TRBV7-7; size: NA; J: TRBJ2-3; length: 15; CDR3: CASSLKGNPTDTQYF; DNA: TGTGCTAGCAGCTTAAAGGGGAACCCCACAGATACGCAGTATTTT
D: TRBD1; V: TRBV10-3; size: NA; J: TRBJ1-2; length: 20; CDR3: CAISGGQTTGALFPALGYTF; DNA: TGTGCCATCAGTGGAGGTCAGACTACAGGGGCTCTTTTTCCGGCTCTTGGCTACACCTTC
D: NA; V: TRBV7-2; size: NA; J: TRBJ2-2; length: 14; CDR3: CASSLRTRSGELFF; DNA: TGTGCCAGCAGCCTCCGCACTAGGTCCGGGGAGCTGTTTTTT
D: NA; V: TRBV7-9; size: NA; J: TRBJ1-3; length: 14; CDR3: CASSLGVSGNTIYF; DNA: TGTGCCAGCAGCTTAGGCGTCTCTGGAAACACCATATATTTT
D: NA; V: TRBV24-1; size: NA; J: TRBJ2-1; length: 17; CDR3: CATSDQGSRAGNNEQFF; DNA: TGTGCCACCAGTGATCAGGGTTCCCGGGCGGGAAACAATGAGCAGTTCTTC
D: NA; V: TRBV18; size: NA; J: TRBJ2-7; length: 14; CDR3: CASSPGLTVYEQYF; DNA: TGTGCCAGCTCACCAGGCCTGACAGTCTACGAGCAGTACTTC
D: NA; V: TRBV5-1; size: NA; J: TRBJ2-2; length: 14; CDR3: CASSLEETPGELFF; DNA: TGCGCCAGCAGCTTGGAGGAGACTCCCGGGGAGCTGTTTTTT
D: NA; V: TRBV24-1; size: NA; J: TRBJ1-4; length: 14; CDR3: CATSDGGHPEKLFF; DNA: TGTGCCACCAGTGACGGTGGACACCCTGAAAAACTGTTTTTT
D: NA; V: TRBV5-1; size: NA; J: TRBJ1-1; length: 17; CDR3: CASSPGGYLIMNTEAFF; DNA: TGCGCCAGCAGCCCCGGGGGGTACCTCATTATGAACACTGAAGCTTTCTTT
D: NA; V: TRBV18; size: NA; J: TRBJ2-7; length: 14; CDR3: CASSPVGVSYEQYF; DNA: TGTGCCAGCTCACCGGTGGGCGTCTCCTACGAGCAGTACTTC